These 9 T cell receptor beta chains came from one sample sequenced in a study of T cell responses to AZD1222 COVID-19 vaccine. Produced via immunoSEQ multiplex PCR; TCRdb's table is partial and in-frame only. The sample includes roughly 150,000 clones, about nine tenths of them seen just once. Material: peripheral blood, obtained 28 days after the second AZD1222 dose. Receptor source: an adult who received the AZD1222 COVID-19 vaccine.

V usage is TRBV2 and J usage is TRBJ2-1, with 10 bases identical to TRBD2. The J segment lost 7 bases and the V segment lost 9 bases, leaving 9 bases of the junction unmatched. The germline CDR1 and CDR2 sequences are SNHLY and FYNNEI. There are 14 residues in the CDR3. CDR3 residues: CASRASGSSNEQFF. The CDR3 DNA follows: TGTGCCAGTAGGGCTAGCGGGAGTAGTAATGAGCAGTTCTTC.

The chain combines TRBV6-2 or TRBV6-3 with TRBJ2-7; 12 positions agree with TRBD2. Unmatched junction bases numbered 10, after V lost 4 bases and J lost 3 bases. CDR3 length equals 17 residues. The germline CDR1 and CDR2 sequences are MNHEY and SVGEGT. CDR3 DNA sequence: TGTGCCAGCAGTTTCAAAACCAGGACTAGCGGGAACTACGAGCAGTACTTC. This translates into CASSFKTRTSGNYEQYF.

CDR3 in amino acids: CASSYSGLAGGSKRGEQFF. For the CDR3, the DNA is TGTGCCAGCAGTTACTCTGGACTAGCGGGGGGGTCAAAGAGAGGTGAGCAGTTCTTC. The rearrangement joins TRBV6-2 or TRBV6-3 to TRBJ2-1; 15 nucleotides line up with TRBD2. V lost 0 bases, J lost 9 bases, and 12 bases stayed unmatched. CDR1 and CDR2 (germline): MNHEY, SVGEGT. The CDR3 spans 19 residues.

The CDR3 bases are TGCGCCAGCAGCAGAACCGGGACGGGAACCTACGAGCAGTACTTC. Translating it yields CASSRTGTGTYEQYF. This chain uses TRBV5-1 with TRBJ2-7; the D call may be TRBD1 or TRBD2 (5 bases each). Germline lookup yields CDR1 SGHRS and CDR2 YFSETQ. Trimming cost V 4 bases and J 2 bases, with 16 bases left between them. This CDR3 comprises 15 residues.

This chain uses TRBV18 with TRBJ1-4; 10 bases map to TRBD1. The CDR3 is 18 residues long. Looked up from germline, CDR1 is KGHSH and CDR2 is LQKENI. Trimming took 2 bases from V and 9 from J; bases not matched to a gene: 15. This CDR3 is CASSPSETGGIFGKKLFF. CDR3 nucleotides: TGTGCCAGCTCACCAAGCGAGACAGGGGGCATCTTTGGGAAAAAACTGTTTTTT. The variable domain in full, with the rest retrieved from reference TRBV18 and TRBJ1-4, is NAGVMQNPRHLVRRRGQEARLRCSPMKGHSHVYWYRQLPEEGLKFMVYLQKENIIDESGMPKERFSAEFPKEGPSILRIQQVVRGDSAAYFCASSPSETGGIFGKKLFFGSGTQLSVL.

The J gene is TRBJ2-7, the V gene TRBV29-1; D gene unclear. Trimming cost V 4 bases and J 0 bases, with 10 bases left between them. Germline values: CDR1 SQVTM, CDR2 ANQGSEA. The CDR3 sequence is 13 residues long. CDR3 sequence (DNA): TGCAGCGTTGCAGGACGGAGCTCCTACGAGCAGTACTTC. Translating it yields CSVAGRSSYEQYF.

This chain links TRBV19 with TRBJ2-1; D not certain. The CDR3 has 13 residues. Germline CDR1 and CDR2: LNHDA and SQIVND (reference sequence). Trimming took 2 bases from V and 6 from J, leaving 8 bases between them. The DNA for the CDR3 is TGTGCCAGTAGTATATTGTTGGGCAATGAGCAGTTCTTC. Encoded protein: CASSILLGNEQFF.

The chain links TRBV9 to TRBJ2-2; D not resolved. The CDR3 has 14 amino acids. V dropped 0 bases and J dropped 2 bases, with 5 bases sitting between them. Looked up from germline, CDR1 is SGDLS and CDR2 is YYNGEE. CDR3 amino acids: CASSVGVNTGELFF. For the CDR3, the DNA is TGTGCCAGCAGCGTAGGGGTAAACACCGGGGAGCTGTTTTTT.

The gene calls are TRBV28 and TRBJ2-3, with D unclear. This CDR3 has 13 residues. Germline V gene lookup returns CDR1 MDHEN and CDR2 SYDVKM. V was trimmed by 7 bases and J by 0 bases, leaving 8 bases between them. CDR3 residues: CASKQLSTDTQYF. The CDR3 coding sequence is TGTGCCAGCAAACAGCTAAGCACAGATACGCAGTATTTT.